These 22 T cell receptor beta chains were all obtained from the same sample, sequenced in a study of control samples from healthy donors and cancer patients. Sequencing used immunoSEQ multiplex PCR; TCRdb keeps in-frame clones, though not all of them. This table holds approximately 50,000 clones, roughly 90% found once. Sequencing input: PBMCs. The receptors come from a man in his sixties with head and neck cancer.

The chain joins TRBV9 to TRBJ2-7; D remains ambiguous. Germline V gene lookup returns CDR1 SGDLS and CDR2 YYNGEE. CDR3 size: 14 residues. V lost 1 base, J lost 2 bases, and 10 bases lay in between. This CDR3 is CASSVSPSPYEQYF. The CDR3, as DNA: TGTGCCAGCAGCGTATCTCCTTCCCCCTACGAGCAGTACTTC.

The chain carries TRBV12-3 or TRBV12-4 and TRBJ1-5; TRBD1 is a possible D gene (6 bases). Trimming stripped 4 bases from V and 9 bases from J, with 13 bases between. The CDR3 length is 13 residues. CDR3 sequence (DNA): TGTGCCAGCAGTTCAGGACAGAGGATGCCCCAGCATTTT. This codes for CASSSGQRMPQHF.

The table lists this clone with a count of one. V is TRBV4-2 and J is TRBJ2-7, with TRBD1 identical over 11 bases. CDR1 LGHNA and CDR2 YNFKEQ come from the germline V gene. V lost 6 bases and J lost 2; bases outside the gene matches: 0. This CDR3 is built from 13 residues. The CDR3 loop reads CASRGQGAYEQYF. In DNA, the CDR3 is TGTGCCAGCAGGGGACAGGGGGCCTACGAGCAGTACTTC.

V and J are TRBV28 and TRBJ2-1; D is perhaps TRBD2 (6 bases). The CDR3 is 15 residues long. Per the germline V gene, CDR1 is MDHEN and CDR2 is SYDVKM. The V end lost 9 bases, the J end lost 0 bases, and 15 bases lay between the germline ends. The CDR3 nucleotides are TGTGCCAGTCTTCGAGGAGGGGACTCCTACAATGAGCAGTTCTTC. Its translation: CASLRGGDSYNEQFF.

This chain links TRBV28 with TRBJ1-3; no clear D. With 2 bases removed from V and 0 bases from J, the gap between germline ends came to 8 bases. CDR1 and CDR2 from the germline V gene are MDHEN and SYDVKM. The CDR3 length is 15 residues. The CDR3 reads CASSLIRTSGNTIYF. The CDR3, as DNA: TGTGCCAGCAGTTTAATCCGGACCTCTGGAAACACCATATATTTT.

This clone was counted once. The rearrangement uses TRBV18 and TRBJ1-1, with D perhaps TRBD1 (5 bases). The CDR3 consists of 14 residues. V gave up 8 bases and J gave up 4 bases, with 17 bases separating them. Germline V lookup: CDR1 KGHSH, CDR2 LQKENI. The CDR3 nucleotides read TGTGCCAGCACGGGGGGGTTCGTTGGCACTGAAGCTTTCTTT. Residues: CASTGGFVGTEAFF.

The rearrangement joins TRBV6-5 to TRBJ1-6; no definite D call. Germline V gives CDR1 MNHEY, CDR2 SVGAGI. The CDR3 extends over 13 amino acids. V dropped 0 bases and J dropped 7 bases, with 4 bases sitting between them. For the CDR3, the DNA is TGTGCCAGCAGTTACTCGAGAAATTCACCCCTCCACTTT. Translation: CASSYSRNSPLHF.

J is TRBJ1-1 and V is TRBV19; the match to TRBD1 covers 7 bases. After removal of 8 bases from V and 3 bases from J, the junction contained 6 bases not matched to a gene. The CDR3 is 13 residues long. CDR1 and CDR2 from the germline V gene are LNHDA and SQIVND (reference sequence). The CDR3, as DNA: TGTGCCAGTCGACAGGGATGGTACACTGAAGCTTTCTTT. It codes for CASRQGWYTEAFF.

V gene TRBV9 combines with J gene TRBJ2-3; TRBD1 agrees at 8 bases. The germline V gene encodes CDR1 SGDLS and CDR2 YYNGEE. CDR3 length: 15 amino acids. V gave up 3 bases and J gave up 11 bases; unmatched junction bases: 14. The CDR3 spells CASSEGTYGQGMQYF. CDR3 coding DNA: TGTGCCAGCAGCGAGGGGACCTACGGACAGGGAATGCAGTATTTT.

This rearrangement joins TRBV5-6 to TRBJ2-7; no firm D call. The V end lost 0 bases, the J end lost 6 bases, and 13 bases lay between the germline ends. The CDR3 consists of 14 residues. The germline V gene has CDR1 SGHDT and CDR2 YYEEEE. CDR3 DNA sequence: TGTGCCAGCAGCTTGGTATATGGGGTTTTCGAGCAGTACTTC. Protein sequence: CASSLVYGVFEQYF.

The V call is TRBV30, the J call TRBJ1-2; 9 bases line up with TRBD1. The junction had 5 bases not matched to a gene; V was cut back by 3 bases and J by 6 bases. CDR3 size: 13 residues. CDR1 GTSNPN and CDR2 SVGIG come from the germline V gene (reference sequence). The CDR3 spells CAWSRGQGDGYTF. For the CDR3, the DNA is TGTGCCTGGAGCCGGGGACAGGGAGATGGCTACACCTTC.

In its sample, this clone was seen a few times. The chain carries TRBV5-1 and TRBJ2-1, with D tentatively TRBD1 or TRBD2 (5 bases each). The germline V and J ends were trimmed by 4 bases and 5 bases, with 16 bases remaining between them. CDR3 length: 15 amino acids. CDR1 is SGHRS and CDR2 is YFSETQ in the germline V gene. CDR3 nucleotide sequence: TGCGCCAGCAGCGATGGACTTGGGGCTGACAATGAGCAGTTCTTC. The encoded protein is CASSDGLGADNEQFF.

The V call is TRBV5-4, the J call TRBJ1-2; D remains ambiguous. Germline CDR1 is SGHNT and CDR2 is YYREEE (reference sequence). The CDR3 extends over 14 amino acids. Trimming stripped 4 bases from V and 5 bases from J, with 15 bases between. In nucleotides, the CDR3 is TGTGCCAGCAGCCTCCCCGGGGAAGGATATGGCTACACCTTC. It translates to CASSLPGEGYGYTF.

The CDR3 DNA is TGTGCCAGCAGTCTAGGACATAAGAACACTGAAGCTTTCTTT. Residues: CASSLGHKNTEAFF. The chain carries TRBV6-5 and TRBJ1-1; D is perhaps TRBD1 (5 bases). The germline CDR1 and CDR2 sequences are MNHEY and SVGAGI. The CDR3 is 14 amino acids. V lost 5 bases, J lost 1 base, and 11 bases lay in between.

J is TRBJ2-5 and V is TRBV7-2; TRBD1 might be the D (6 bases). V lost 7 bases, J lost 1 base, and 16 bases lay in between. Germline V gene sequence: CDR1 SGHTA, CDR2 FQGNSA. The CDR3 has 15 amino acids. The CDR3 DNA sequence: TGTGCCAGCATAACCAGCTCAGGGGCCCAAGAGACCCAGTACTTC. Protein: CASITSSGAQETQYF.

The chain is built from TRBV12-3 or TRBV12-4 and TRBJ1-1; 8 nucleotides agree with TRBD1. Trimming took 6 bases from V and 6 from J; bases not matched to a gene: 0. The CDR3 runs to 11 residues. The CDR3 DNA is TGTGCCAGCAGGGGACAGGCTGAAGCTTTCTTT. Protein product: CASRGQAEAFF.

A remark on this clone: Additional DNA sequences in this sample encode the identical CDR3. The chain carries TRBV7-2 and TRBJ2-2; D may correspond to TRBD1 or TRBD2 (5 bases each). Germline CDR1 and CDR2: SGHTA and FQGNSA. The CDR3 is 15 residues long. Trimming cost V 2 bases and J 4 bases, with 11 bases left between them. CDR3 sequence reads: CASSLRGDGTGELFF. The CDR3 DNA follows: TGTGCCAGCAGCTTAAGAGGGGACGGCACCGGGGAGCTGTTTTTT.

The genes are TRBV6-5 and TRBJ2-2; TRBD1 matches at 8 bases. The germline gives CDR1 MNHEY, CDR2 SVGAGI. J was trimmed by 0 bases and V by 7 bases; bases with no gene match: 4. This CDR3 contains 15 residues. The CDR3 region is CASISGGANTGELFF. Written as DNA, the CDR3 is TGTGCCAGCATATCAGGGGGCGCGAACACCGGGGAGCTGTTTTTT.

The CDR3, as DNA: TGTGCCAGCAGCGTAGGGCCTGGGGGCTGGGGGGAGACCCAGTACTTC. This encodes CASSVGPGGWGETQYF. V usage is TRBV9 and J usage is TRBJ2-5; the D gene is possibly TRBD1 (6 bases). CDR3 length equals 16 residues. Germline lookup yields CDR1 SGDLS and CDR2 YYNGEE. Trimming pared 0 bases from V and 5 bases from J, leaving 17 bases between.

The gene calls are TRBV7-2 and TRBJ2-3; 9 bases agree with TRBD2. V trimming: 4 bases; J trimming: 8 bases; junction bases outside the gene matches: 7. The CDR3 is 14 residues long. Per the germline V gene, CDR1 is SGHTA and CDR2 is FQGNSA. CDR3 sequence: CASSSGALAGTQYF. The CDR3 bases are TGTGCCAGCAGCTCCGGCGCACTAGCGGGTACGCAGTATTTT. Together with reference TRBV7-2 and TRBJ2-3, the CDR3 gives the full variable domain: GAGVSQSPSNKVTEKGKDVELRCDPISGHTALYWYRQSLGQGLEFLIYFQGNSAPDKSGLPSDRFSAERTGGSVSTLTIQRTQQEDSAVYLCASSSGALAGTQYFGPGTRLTVL.

The chain carries TRBV5-1 and TRBJ2-2; D might be TRBD1 (6 bases). This CDR3 is built from 15 residues. CDR1 is SGHRS, CDR2 YFSETQ, per germline. Trimming cost V 0 bases and J 6 bases, with 12 bases left between them. The CDR3 DNA is TGCGCCAGCAGCTTGGGACAGGCGAGCGCCGGGGAGCTGTTTTTT. It specifies CASSLGQASAGELFF.

The V call is TRBV7-2, the J call TRBJ2-5; D is ambiguous. Deletions cut 2 bases from V and 0 bases from J, with 10 bases between. In germline, CDR1 is SGHTA, CDR2 FQGNSA. This CDR3 is 15 amino acids long. CDR3 residues: CASSLPRRYQETQYF. The CDR3 DNA reads as TGTGCCAGCAGCTTACCCCGAAGATACCAAGAGACCCAGTACTTC.